This TCR beta chain was profiled in a study of shared clonotypes between healthy human individuals. Into CD45RA+ naive and CD45RA-negative memory subsets, the CD4+ cells were split. Sequenced by immunoSEQ multiplex PCR; TCRdb stores in-frame clones only, minus some. The sample contains under 2.5 million clones, around 90% of which appear only once. This CDR3 contains 15 residues. Germline V gene lookup returns CDR1 SNHLY and CDR2 FYNNEI. V shed 6 bases and J shed 0 bases, with 13 bases lying between them. For this clone: Other DNA sequences from this sample encode an identical CDR3 as well.

The TCR comes from a man between 18 and 35 years old in good health. Some clones in this sample may be carry-over from other donors' samples. Material: naive CD4+ T cells from PBMCs. Subset specified: CD45RA+ positively selected. The chain carries TRBV2 and TRBJ2-3, with a tentative D call TRBD2 (6 bases). CDR3 residues: CASSDRGTSTDTQYF. The CDR3, as DNA: TGTGCCAGCAGCGACCGAGGGACTAGCACAGATACGCAGTATTTT.